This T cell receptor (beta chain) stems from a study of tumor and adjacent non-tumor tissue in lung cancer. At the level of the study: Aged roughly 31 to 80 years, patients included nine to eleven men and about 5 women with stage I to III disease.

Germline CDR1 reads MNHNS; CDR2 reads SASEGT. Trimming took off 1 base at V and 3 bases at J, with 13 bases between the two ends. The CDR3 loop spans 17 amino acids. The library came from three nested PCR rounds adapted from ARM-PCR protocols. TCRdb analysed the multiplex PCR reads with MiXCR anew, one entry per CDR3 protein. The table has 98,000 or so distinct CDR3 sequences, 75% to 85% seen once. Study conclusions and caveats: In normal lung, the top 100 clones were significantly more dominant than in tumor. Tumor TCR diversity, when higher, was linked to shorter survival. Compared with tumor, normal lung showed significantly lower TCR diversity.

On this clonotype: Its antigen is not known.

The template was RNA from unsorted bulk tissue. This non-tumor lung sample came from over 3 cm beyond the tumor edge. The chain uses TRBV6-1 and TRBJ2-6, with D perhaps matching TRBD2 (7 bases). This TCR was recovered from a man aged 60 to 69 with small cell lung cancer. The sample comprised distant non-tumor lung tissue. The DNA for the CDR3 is TGTGCCAGCAGTGAAGTGGGAGGGGGTGTTGGGGCCAACGTCCTGACTTTC. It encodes CASSEVGGGVGANVLTF.